Below are 21 T cell receptor beta chains sequenced from a single sample in a study of cytomegalovirus exposure and HLA in healthy donors. The study ran its PCR with 60 Vbeta and 13 Jbeta primers. Generated by immunoSEQ multiplex PCR, the TCRdb table keeps only in-frame clones and is missing some. The sample's table shows fewer than 70,000 clones. The specimen was PBMCs. Receptors were obtained from a woman younger than 35 in good health and CMV-seronegative.

A remark on this clone: Its ends do not fully match the called genes, so a read error is possible. The rearrangement joins TRBV18 to TRBJ2-5; TRBD1 aligns across 7 bases. Germline values: CDR1 KGHSH, CDR2 LQKENI. This CDR3 is 17 amino acids long. CDR3 sequence: CASSPSPTGLNQENQYF. The CDR3 coding sequence is TGTGCCAGCTCACCCTCCCCGACAGGGTTGAACCAAGAGAACCAGTACTTC.

The V and J genes are TRBV6-4 and TRBJ2-3; D is perhaps TRBD2 (6 bases). Trimming shortened V by 2 bases and J by 5 bases, and 11 bases separated the two germline ends. Germline CDR1 and CDR2: MRHNA and SNTAGT. The CDR3 spans 14 residues. CDR3 residues: CASSDGTPLDTQYF. CDR3 DNA: TGTGCCAGCAGTGACGGGACTCCTCTAGATACGCAGTATTTT.

The DNA for the CDR3 is TGTGCCAGCAGTGGAGGGACCCAGTACTTC. Translation: CASSGGTQYF. The V and J genes are TRBV2 and TRBJ2-5; no definite D call. V lost 4 bases to trimming and J lost 7 bases, with 4 bases between them. Germline V CDR1 and CDR2: SNHLY, FYNNEI. The CDR3 consists of 10 residues. The full variable domain, in which reference TRBV2 and TRBJ2-5 provide the parts outside the CDR3, is EPEVTQTPSHQVTQMGQEVILRCVPISNHLYFYWYRQILGQKVEFLVSFYNNEISEKSEIFDDQFSVERPDGSNFTLKIRSTKLEDSAMYFCASSGGTQYFGPGTRLLVL.

V gene TRBV6-5 combines with J gene TRBJ1-1; no clear D. This CDR3 region has 14 residues. Germline lookup yields CDR1 MNHEY and CDR2 SVGAGI. Trimming removed 2 bases at V and 5 bases at J, with 12 bases between. The CDR3 protein is CASSYLAAGTEAFF. The CDR3 region has the DNA TGTGCCAGCAGTTACCTAGCCGCGGGGACTGAAGCTTTCTTT.

V gene TRBV29-1 combines with J gene TRBJ2-7; 7 positions agree with TRBD1. CDR3 length: 13 amino acids. The ends lost 3 bases at V and 1 base at J; junction bases unmatched: 3. CDR1 and CDR2 (germline): SQVTM, ANQGSEA. This chain's CDR3 is CSVDGDSSYEQYF. As DNA, the CDR3 is TGCAGCGTTGATGGGGACAGTTCCTACGAGCAGTACTTC.

The V and J genes are TRBV7-2 and TRBJ2-7; 8 bases are a match to TRBD2. Germline loops: CDR1 SGHTA, CDR2 FQGNSA. J gave up 3 bases and V 3 bases, and 4 bases lay outside the gene matches. The CDR3 has 14 amino acids. The CDR3 region is CASSLGAGDYEQYF. CDR3 DNA: TGTGCCAGCAGCTTGGGAGCGGGGGACTACGAGCAGTACTTC.

CDR3 residues: CASGLAGGPNTGELFF. CDR3 nucleotides: TGTGCCAGCGGCCTAGCGGGAGGGCCAAACACCGGGGAGCTGTTTTTT. The rearrangement links TRBV4-2 to TRBJ2-2; 12 bases are shared with TRBD2. The CDR3 length is 16 residues. Germline trimming cut 8 bases from V and 2 bases from J; bases unmatched to any gene: 6. The germline V gene encodes CDR1 LGHNA and CDR2 YNFKEQ.

The chain recombines TRBV4-1 with TRBJ2-7; D perhaps matches TRBD1 (7 bases). The germline V and J ends were trimmed by 4 bases and 3 bases, with 28 bases remaining between them. The CDR3 contains 19 residues. Germline CDR1 MGHRA, CDR2 YSYEKL. The CDR3 nucleotides are TGCGCCAGCAGCCCTCATAACTCAAGACAGGGAGGTTTCGACTACGAGCAGTACTTC. It is translated as CASSPHNSRQGGFDYEQYF.

The genes are TRBV10-3 and TRBJ2-2; D gene unclear. V lost 4 bases, J lost 7 bases, and 4 bases lay in between. CDR3 size: 11 residues. Germline CDR1 reads ENHRY; CDR2 reads SYGVKD. CDR3 sequence: CAISVGGELFF. Here the CDR3 DNA reads TGTGCCATCAGTGTCGGCGGGGAGCTGTTTTTT.

J is TRBJ2-5 and V is TRBV25-1; the match to TRBD1 covers 8 bases. CDR1 and CDR2 (germline): MGHDK, SYGVNS. This CDR3 spans 15 amino acids. Trimming removed 2 bases from V and 4 bases from J; junction bases left unmatched: 6. As DNA, the CDR3 is TGTGCCAGCAGTGAACGACAGGGGCAGGTAGAGACCCAGTACTTC. Encoded protein: CASSERQGQVETQYF.

The chain uses TRBV2 and TRBJ2-2, with TRBD1 identical over 9 bases. The CDR3 runs to 17 residues. V lost 7 bases to trimming and J lost 3 bases; unmatched junction nucleotides: 12. Looked up from germline, CDR1 is SNHLY and CDR2 is FYNNEI. CDR3 sequence: CASTRRGTGIYTGELFF. The CDR3 DNA follows: TGTGCCAGCACACGACGGGGGACAGGGATTTACACCGGGGAGCTGTTTTTT. Full variable domain (outside the CDR3, taken from reference TRBV2 and TRBJ2-2): EPEVTQTPSHQVTQMGQEVILRCVPISNHLYFYWYRQILGQKVEFLVSFYNNEISEKSEIFDDQFSVERPDGSNFTLKIRSTKLEDSAMYFCASTRRGTGIYTGELFFGEGSRLTVL.

The J gene is TRBJ2-7, the V gene TRBV11-2; D may be TRBD1 (6 bases). The V end was cut by 5 bases, the J end by 2 bases, with 16 bases between. CDR1 SGHAT and CDR2 FQNNGV come from the germline V gene. The CDR3 consists of 15 residues. CDR3 region: CASSRLGAKTYEQYF. The CDR3 nucleotides read TGTGCCAGCAGCCGGTTGGGGGCAAAAACCTACGAGCAGTACTTC. Combining the CDR3 with reference TRBV11-2 and TRBJ2-7 gives the whole variable domain EAGVAQSPRYKIIEKRQSVAFWCNPISGHATLYWYQQILGQGPKLLIQFQNNGVVDDSQLPKDRFSAERLKGVDSTLKIQPAKLEDSAVYLCASSRLGAKTYEQYFGPGTRLTVT.

The genes are TRBV6-1 and TRBJ1-2; D gene unclear. The CDR3 is 12 amino acids. Germline-derived CDR1 and CDR2 are MNHNS and SASEGT. The V gene lost 2 bases and the J gene lost 8 bases, with 9 bases spanning the gap. The chain's CDR3 is CASSEQTRGYTF. As DNA, the CDR3 is TGTGCCAGCAGTGAACAGACAAGAGGCTACACCTTC.

Turning to this clone: One end of the junction varies from germline; a read error may be responsible. This chain connects TRBV9 to TRBJ2-5; D may be TRBD2 (6 bases). The CDR3 length is 14 residues. Germline CDR1 SGDLS, CDR2 YYNGEE. In DNA form, the CDR3 reads TGTGCCAGCAGCGTATCGGGGGTTGTTGAGAACCAGTACTTC. This sequence encodes CASSVSGVVENQYF.

The chain has TRBV27 and TRBJ2-3; D is possibly TRBD2 (6 bases). Deletions cut 5 bases from V and 3 bases from J, with 15 bases between. The germline gives CDR1 MNHEY, CDR2 SMNVEV (reference sequence). The CDR3 runs to 15 residues. The CDR3 spells CASSQRDLTTDTQYF. The CDR3 DNA follows: TGTGCCAGCAGTCAACGGGACTTGACTACAGATACGCAGTATTTT.

The J gene is TRBJ2-2, the V gene TRBV5-1, with 8 bases aligning to TRBD2. V was clipped by 3 bases and J by 5 bases; unmatched bases: 9. The CDR3 length is 16 residues. Germline V gene lookup returns CDR1 SGHRS and CDR2 YFSETQ. The CDR3 DNA reads TGCGCCAGCAGCTCCCCGGGAGGGAAGGTTACCGGGGAGCTGTTTTTT. It yields the protein CASSSPGGKVTGELFF.

This chain links TRBV19 with TRBJ1-4; D is unresolved. The germline CDR1 and CDR2 sequences are LNHDA and SQIVND (reference sequence). Trimming removed 5 bases from V and 8 bases from J, with 21 bases in between. The CDR3 is 16 residues long. CDR3 nucleotide sequence: TGTGCCAGTAGTGCCGCGGGCCAAGTGGCGGACGAAAAACTGTTTTTT. Protein product: CASSAAGQVADEKLFF. Full variable domain (rest looked up from reference TRBV19 and TRBJ1-4): DGGITQSPKYLFRKEGQNVTLSCEQNLNHDAMYWYRQDPGQGLRLIYYSQIVNDFQKGDIAEGYSVSREKKESFPLTVTSAQKNPTAFYLCASSAAGQVADEKLFFGSGTQLSVL.

DNA of the CDR3: TGTGCCAGCAGCCAAGGAGGATCGGTCAGGGCTAATACGCAGTATTTT. Amino acids: CASSQGGSVRANTQYF. The chain couples TRBV4-2 to TRBJ2-3; weak D call: TRBD1 (5 bases). V dropped 1 base and J dropped 7 bases, with 18 bases sitting between them. This CDR3 is 16 amino acids long. Germline V CDR1 and CDR2: LGHNA, YNFKEQ.

V is TRBV7-9 and J is TRBJ2-1, with D hard to call. Deletions cut 4 bases from V and 3 bases from J, with 10 bases between. CDR3 length: 14 residues. Germline V gives CDR1 SEHNR, CDR2 FQNEAQ (reference sequence). CDR3 bases: TGTGCCAGCAGCTCTCGAGGTCACTACAATGAGCAGTTCTTC. Translation: CASSSRGHYNEQFF.

The V gene is TRBV19, the J gene TRBJ1-1, with D possibly matching TRBD1 (6 bases). The CDR3 has 17 amino acids. Deletions cut 2 bases from V and 2 bases from J, with 18 bases between. Germline loops: CDR1 LNHDA, CDR2 SQIVND (reference sequence). The CDR3 region has the DNA TGTGCCAGTAGTATAAGGGGGTGGGCAGGGCCTAACACTGAAGCTTTCTTT. Residues: CASSIRGWAGPNTEAFF.

The chain joins TRBV7-9 to TRBJ2-7; D is perhaps TRBD1 (6 bases). Germline V gene lookup returns CDR1 SEHNR and CDR2 FQNEAQ (reference sequence). V gave up 4 bases and J gave up 0 bases, with 7 bases separating them. The CDR3 is 13 amino acids. CDR3 in amino acids: CASSWDTSYEQYF. The CDR3 bases are TGTGCCAGCAGCTGGGACACCTCCTACGAGCAGTACTTC.